Detailed here is one TCR beta chain. Its antigen is not known. The entry originates in a study of Ad26.COV2.S vaccination and SARS-CoV-2 variants. Study-wide results and limits: Substantial post-vaccination breadth of spike-specific CD8+ and CD4+ T cell responses was reported.

In germline, CDR1 is MGHRA, CDR2 YSYEKL. The CDR3 extends over 17 amino acids. Trimming removed 5 bases from V and 1 base from J, with 19 bases in between. Treatment here: roughly 18 received Ad26.COV2.S at low or high dose, single or two shots; about five received placebo; per-sample allocation not given. Sampling occurred on day 63 after the first vaccine or placebo injection. Profiling relied on immunoSEQ multiplex PCR, and the TCRdb table lists in-frame clones only, not all of them. The top ten clones hold around 1.9% of a sample with almost 400,000 clones, around nine tenths of them seen once. J is TRBJ2-3 and V is TRBV4-1; the D gene could be TRBD1 or TRBD2 (5 bases each). This sequence originates from a person between 18 and 65 years old who received the Ad26.COV2.S COVID-19 vaccine or a placebo. Specimen: peripheral blood, collected in a trial of Ad26.COV2.S vaccine versus placebo. The chain's CDR3 is CASSYNQARGGTDTQYF. The CDR3 bases are TGCGCCAGCAGCTATAATCAAGCGAGAGGGGGCACAGATACGCAGTATTTT.